This T cell receptor (beta chain) was sequenced for a study of blood T cells in healthy people across ages. A J-beta primer mix and a sample-barcoded 5' primer were used in a second PCR of roughly 7 to 12 cycles. TCRdb re-derived calls from the 5' RACE reads in MiXCR, one entry per CDR3 protein. This sample has 450,000 to 600,000 distinct CDR3 sequences; about 27% occur once, and the top ten carry about 3.3%. This CDR3 spans 13 amino acids. V gave up 0 bases and J gave up 8 bases, with 10 bases separating them. Germline CDR1 is LGHDT and CDR2 is YNNKEL (reference sequence). This clonotype was picked up a small number of times. These data were likewise used in another study, on T cells of mothers and their children. This second study says: Barcodes for each sample and 2-4 random nucleotides were added by the M1S primer used in the second PCR.

This chain links TRBV3-1 with TRBJ1-2, with D tentatively TRBD1 (5 bases). This clonotype was obtained from a boy under 10 years old in good health. Material for sequencing was blood. The CDR3 DNA reads TGTGCCAGCAGCCAAGATTTGGGGCGCGGCTACACCTTC. Protein product: CASSQDLGRGYTF.